This TCR beta chain was identified in a study of TIL therapy for anti-PD-1-resistant metastatic lung cancer. Overall study context: Median patient age was approximately 59, ranging roughly 35-75 years. A few tumors were EGFR-mutant and two were ALK-rearranged. Overall study findings and caveats: Treatment-naive, never-smoker and oncogene-addicted patients were overrepresented in this highly selected cohort.

V lost 2 bases and J 9 bases, leaving 12 bases between the germline ends. Germline loops: CDR1 SGHRS, CDR2 YFSETQ. The CDR3 totals 13 residues. With respect to this clone: The antigen is unknown.

The immunoSEQ assay was v3. Assay used: immunoSEQ multiplex PCR; TCRdb lists only in-frame clones, some missing. The repertoire has about 50,000 clones, less than 85% of them found once; the top ten carry less than 6.5%. As to time point: pre-treatment sample, taken before nivolumab and TIL therapy. The tumor samples were excised metastases, mostly pleural nodules or supraclavicular lymph nodes. Adults with stage 4 NSCLC were enrolled in a phase I trial. The clonotype comes from a person between 25 and 79 years old with non-small cell lung cancer. V gene TRBV5-1 combines with J gene TRBJ2-1; D is perhaps TRBD2 (5 bases). The sequenced sample was tumor tissue, obtained at baseline. CDR3 in amino acids: CASSFDGDAEQFF. The CDR3 nucleotides are TGCGCCAGCAGCTTCGACGGGGATGCTGAGCAGTTCTTC.